These 8 T cell receptor beta chains share one sample of origin, sequenced in a study of T cell clonality in common variable immunodeficiency. Study-level points and caveats: In common variable immunodeficiency, TCR beta chains reportedly carried fewer deletions and N-nucleotide insertions.

TCRdb's copy holds only in-frame clones and misses some; the assay was immunoSEQ multiplex PCR. The table lists about 30,000 clones, with no singletons. No antigen has been assigned to these receptors. Sequences were obtained from peripheral blood mononuclear cells. The receptors here all came from a human donor with common variable immunodeficiency.

Points on this clone: The read ends 3 residues shy of where the CDR3 ends; the end is completed using the germline J gene. This chain uses TRBV7-9 with TRBJ2-7; 7 nucleotides agree with TRBD1. After removal of 6 bases from V and 3 bases from J, the junction contained 8 bases not matched to a gene. CDR3 size: 14 residues. CDR1 and CDR2 (germline): SEHNR, FQNEAQ (reference sequence). The CDR3 sequence is CASRSGTEVYEQYF. The CDR3 DNA, read in part, is TGTGCCAGCAGATCCGGGACAGAAGTCTACGAG.

Comment on this clone: The read falls 3 residues short of the CDR3 end, and the missing part is taken from the germline J gene. The rearrangement uses TRBV2 and TRBJ2-5, with unresolved D. There are 12 residues in the CDR3. Trimming took off 4 bases at V and 4 bases at J, with 7 bases between the two ends. Per the germline V gene, CDR1 is SNHLY and CDR2 is FYNNEI. The CDR3 protein is CASSVERETQYF. Partial CDR3 DNA: TGTGCCAGCAGTGTGGAGCGAGAGACC.

A word on this clone: The read halts 3 residues ahead of the CDR3 end, with the missing end drawn from the germline J gene. This chain uses TRBV19 with TRBJ1-2, with 7 positions matching TRBD1. The length of the CDR3 is 17 residues. The V gene end was trimmed by 0 bases and the J gene end by 4 bases; junction bases not matched to a gene: 11. CDR1 LNHDA and CDR2 SQIVND come from the germline V gene (reference sequence). Partial CDR3 DNA: TGTGCCAGTAGTATAGAGGGAGGGACAGAAACTCCCTATGGC. Encoded protein: CASSIEGGTETPYG. The whole CDR3 protein reads CASSIEGGTETPYGYTF.

This clone showed up many times. The read ends 3 residues shy of where the CDR3 ends; the end is completed using the germline J gene. J is TRBJ1-2 and V is TRBV5-4; 8 bases agree with TRBD1. The CDR3 is 14 residues long. V lost 5 bases, J lost 6 bases, and 9 bases stayed unmatched. Germline-derived CDR1 and CDR2 are SGHNT and YYREEE (reference sequence). This chain's CDR3 is CASRWAGGRNGYTF. CDR3 DNA (partial): TGTGCCAGCAGGTGGGCAGGGGGCAGGAATGGC.

Points on this clone: Coverage ceases 3 residues before the CDR3 finishes, and the germline J gene fills in the end. This rearrangement joins TRBV19 to TRBJ1-1, with 9 bases matching TRBD1. The germline gives CDR1 LNHDA, CDR2 SQIVND (reference sequence). The CDR3 has 13 residues. The V gene end was trimmed by 6 bases and the J gene end by 6 bases; junction bases not matched to a gene: 5. The chain's CDR3 is CASRPGQGSEAFF. CDR3 DNA, as far as it was read: TGTGCCAGTAGACCCGGACAGGGGTCTGAA.

To note about this clone: The CDR3 goes on 3 residues after the read ends, and that part is filled in from the germline J gene. This chain links TRBV7-9 with TRBJ1-1; D is undetermined. This CDR3 region has 12 residues. Per the germline V gene, CDR1 is SEHNR and CDR2 is FQNEAQ (reference sequence). V lost 0 bases, J lost 4 bases, and 3 bases lay in between. The CDR3 sequence is CASSLAGTEAFF. The sequenced CDR3 bases are TGTGCCAGCAGCTTAGCCGGCACTGAA.

Points on this clone: The CDR3 goes on 3 residues after the read ends, and that part is filled in from the germline J gene. The chain recombines TRBV19 with TRBJ1-6, with a tentative D call TRBD1 (6 bases). The CDR3 covers 15 residues. CDR1 LNHDA and CDR2 SQIVND come from the germline V gene (reference sequence). Trimming took off 1 base at V and 7 bases at J, with 11 bases between the two ends. The chain's CDR3 is CASSIGQGINSPLHF. The DNA read from the CDR3 is TGTGCCAGTAGTATAGGGCAGGGGATAAATTCACCC.

Notes on this clone: Other DNA variants within this sample encode the same CDR3. CDR3 DNA (partial): TGTGCCAGCAGCCCAGGACTAGCGGGGGATACG. It codes for CASSPGLAGDT. The full CDR3 protein reads CASSPGLAGDTQYF. The genes are TRBV7-2 and TRBJ2-3, with 12 bases matching TRBD2. The read is 3 residues too short to cover the CDR3 end, so that end is filled in from the germline J gene. This CDR3 contains 14 residues. Germline loops: CDR1 SGHTA, CDR2 FQGNSA. J gave up 6 bases and V 5 bases, and 3 bases lay outside the gene matches.